The 28 T cell receptor beta chains listed next were all sequenced from one sample in a study of blood T cell repertoires in COVID-19. Method: immunoSEQ multiplex PCR; TCRdb's copy keeps in-frame clones and lacks some. This table holds roughly 100,000 clones, 80% to 95% found once. The sequenced sample was peripheral blood. The receptor source for this set is a woman between 50 and 59 years old with COVID-19, enrolled during active disease.

The V and J genes are TRBV9 and TRBJ1-6; a possible D gene is TRBD1 (5 bases). Trimming stripped 5 bases from V and 5 bases from J, with 14 bases between. Per germline, CDR1 SGDLS and CDR2 YYNGEE. This CDR3 is 15 amino acids long. CDR3 DNA: TGTGCCAGCAGGCGGGGGGAATTTAATAATTCACCCCTCCACTTT. It yields the protein CASRRGEFNNSPLHF.

The J gene is TRBJ1-1, the V gene TRBV24-1, with D maybe TRBD1 (5 bases). This CDR3 spans 12 amino acids. Trimming left V 6 bases short and J 5 bases short, with 9 bases between. In germline, CDR1 is KGHDR, CDR2 SFDVKD. DNA of the CDR3: TGTGCCACCAGTATGGGGGGGACTGAAGCTTTCTTT. Protein product: CATSMGGTEAFF.

The chain links TRBV2 to TRBJ1-3; D gene ambiguous. The CDR3 runs 15 residues. V shed 6 bases and J shed 0 bases, with 12 bases lying between them. Germline V gives CDR1 SNHLY, CDR2 FYNNEI. The CDR3 region has the DNA TGTGCCAGCAGCCCTGACGGGAGCTCTGGAAACACCATATATTTT. Translated: CASSPDGSSGNTIYF.

J is TRBJ2-2 and V is TRBV30, with 8 bases that match TRBD1. J gave up 6 bases and V 2 bases, and 8 bases lay outside the gene matches. The CDR3 loop spans 15 amino acids. Germline V gene data show CDR1 as GTSNPN and CDR2 as SVGIG (reference sequence). Written as DNA, the CDR3 is TGTGCCTGGAGTACAGGGGGTATCTTCCCCGGGGAGCTGTTTTTT. This encodes CAWSTGGIFPGELFF.

The rearrangement links TRBV11-2 to TRBJ2-3; TRBD2 is a possible D gene (6 bases). V was trimmed by 5 bases and J by 2 bases, leaving 11 bases between them. Per germline, CDR1 SGHAT and CDR2 FQNNGV. There are 14 residues in the CDR3. In DNA form, the CDR3 reads TGTGCCAGCAGCGGGACTCGACCCACAGATACGCAGTATTTT. Residues: CASSGTRPTDTQYF. Variable domain in full (rest from reference TRBV11-2 and TRBJ2-3): EAGVAQSPRYKIIEKRQSVAFWCNPISGHATLYWYQQILGQGPKLLIQFQNNGVVDDSQLPKDRFSAERLKGVDSTLKIQPAKLEDSAVYLCASSGTRPTDTQYFGPGTRLTVL.

This sequence joins TRBV3-1 (or the pseudogene TRBV3-2) and TRBJ2-3, with a weak D call TRBD2 (7 bases). Trimming left V 4 bases short and J 7 bases short, with 18 bases between. This CDR3 region has 15 residues. Germline V gives CDR1 LGHDT, CDR2 YNNKEL (reference sequence). CDR3 protein: CASSPGGFLSHTQYF. CDR3 nucleotides: TGTGCCAGCAGCCCGGGGGGCTTTCTCTCCCATACGCAGTATTTT.

Points on this clone: The same CDR3 also results from other DNA sequences found in this sample. The DNA for the CDR3 is TGTGCCAGTAGTATCGGAGGAAATGGCTACACCTTC. It is translated as CASSIGGNGYTF. V gene TRBV19 combines with J gene TRBJ1-2; no reliable D call. The V end was cut by 3 bases, the J end by 6 bases, with 8 bases between. CDR1 and CDR2 from the germline V gene are LNHDA and SQIVND (reference sequence). The CDR3 is 12 amino acids.

The chain has TRBV3-1 (or the pseudogene TRBV3-2) and TRBJ2-5; TRBD2 matches 13 bases. Germline CDR1 is LGHDT and CDR2 is YNNKEL (reference sequence). CDR3 length: 19 amino acids. V lost 8 bases to trimming and J lost 4 bases; unmatched junction nucleotides: 19. CDR3 nucleotides: TGTGCCAGCCGCCGACTAGCGGGGGGCGGCGGAGGGGCGGCAGAGACCCAGTACTTC. Its protein product is CASRRLAGGGGGAAETQYF.

The chain joins TRBV6-5 to TRBJ2-2; 7 nucleotides align to TRBD2. This CDR3 spans 12 amino acids. Germline V CDR1 and CDR2: MNHEY, SVGAGI. The V segment lost 11 bases and the J segment 4 bases; nucleotides outside the gene matches: 4. The CDR3 sequence is CAGGGTTGELFF. CDR3 in DNA: TGTGCCGGGGGGGGGACCACCGGGGAGCTGTTTTTT.

The CDR3 DNA reads TGCGCCAGCAGCTTGTTCCAAGGGGGCAAATACAATGAGCAGTTCTTC. Translation: CASSLFQGGKYNEQFF. V and J are TRBV5-1 and TRBJ2-1; 7 nucleotides line up with TRBD1. Germline values: CDR1 SGHRS, CDR2 YFSETQ. This CDR3 has 16 amino acids. Trimming cost V 1 base and J 4 bases; bases outside gene matches: 8.

This clone occurred a few times. This chain connects TRBV9 to TRBJ1-1; possibly TRBD1 for D (5 bases). Germline V gene sequence: CDR1 SGDLS, CDR2 YYNGEE. With 2 bases removed from V and 1 base from J, the gap between germline ends came to 24 bases. The CDR3 consists of 19 residues. CDR3 DNA sequence: TGTGCCAGCAGCGTGTCGACAGCAGGGAGGATAGAGGCGAACACTGAAGCTTTCTTT. Its translation is CASSVSTAGRIEANTEAFF.

The CDR3 loop reads CASSFDGSSYNEQFF. As DNA, the CDR3 is TGTGCCAGCAGCTTTGACGGGAGCTCCTACAATGAGCAGTTCTTC. The chain uses TRBV7-3 and TRBJ2-1, with a tentative D call TRBD2 (6 bases). Germline values: CDR1 SGHTA, CDR2 FQGTGA. The CDR3 runs to 15 residues. V was shortened by 3 bases and J by 0 bases, with 9 bases between the two germline ends.

This clone was seen just once. The chain uses TRBV19 and TRBJ2-3; TRBD2 matches at 7 bases. Germline V gives CDR1 LNHDA, CDR2 SQIVND (reference sequence). The junction had 8 bases not matched to a gene; V was cut back by 10 bases and J by 10 bases. The CDR3 totals 11 residues. The CDR3 region is CATEEGRAQYF. The CDR3 nucleotides read TGTGCCACCGAGGAGGGGAGGGCGCAGTATTTT.

The J gene is TRBJ1-6, the V gene TRBV21-1; TRBD1 reflects the table's D call only, with no check against the DNA. TRBV21-1 is shown as a pseudogene. This CDR3 is built from 16 residues. The CDR3 reads CASSRRQGGLGWSLHF. CDR3 DNA sequence: TGTGCCAGCTCCAGGCGACAGGGCGGATTAGGTTGGTCCCTCCACTTT.

The V gene is TRBV10-3, the J gene TRBJ1-1, with TRBD1 matching over 12 bases. The V segment lost 6 bases and the J segment 5 bases; nucleotides outside the gene matches: 10. Germline V lookup: CDR1 ENHRY, CDR2 SYGVKD. The CDR3 extends over 16 amino acids. CDR3 sequence: CAISPGTGGMRTEAFF. For the CDR3, the DNA is TGTGCCATCAGCCCCGGGACAGGGGGCATGAGGACTGAAGCTTTCTTT.

This chain connects TRBV6-1 to TRBJ2-3; 14 bases match TRBD2. CDR3 size: 17 residues. The germline gives CDR1 MNHNS, CDR2 SASEGT. The ends lost 6 bases at V and 6 bases at J; junction bases unmatched: 11. The CDR3 here is CASSERTSGGRRDTQYF. Here the CDR3 DNA reads TGTGCCAGCAGCGAACGGACTAGCGGGGGGAGGAGGGATACGCAGTATTTT.

The chain combines TRBV28 with TRBJ2-3; 7 bases are shared with TRBD2. The CDR3 consists of 15 residues. The germline gives CDR1 MDHEN, CDR2 SYDVKM. The V segment lost 2 bases and the J segment 1 base; nucleotides outside the gene matches: 3. CDR3 amino acids: CASSLSGGGTDTQYF. DNA for the CDR3: TGTGCCAGCAGTTTAAGTGGGGGGGGCACAGATACGCAGTATTTT. Full variable domain (remainder filled in from reference TRBV28 and TRBJ2-3): DVKVTQSSRYLVKRTGEKVFLECVQDMDHENMFWYRQDPGLGLRLIYFSYDVKMKEKGDIPEGYSVSREKKERFSLILESASTNQTSMYLCASSLSGGGTDTQYFGPGTRLTVL.

This clone was detected once. The V and J genes are TRBV7-8 and TRBJ1-6; D remains unclear. Germline CDR1 is SGHVS and CDR2 is FQNEAQ. The length of the CDR3 is 14 residues. The V end was cut by 1 base, the J end by 7 bases, with 8 bases between. CDR3: CASSLVSQNSPLHF. CDR3 bases: TGTGCCAGCAGCTTAGTGAGTCAAAATTCACCCCTCCACTTT.

In its sample, this clone was seen once. This chain links TRBV6-5 with TRBJ1-5; D gene unclear. CDR1 is MNHEY, CDR2 SVGAGI, per germline. Trimming took 7 bases from V and 0 from J, leaving 7 bases between them. This CDR3 is built from 13 residues. The CDR3 here is CASMRFSNQPQHF. The DNA of the CDR3 is TGTGCCAGCATGCGGTTTAGCAATCAGCCCCAGCATTTT.

The rearrangement links TRBV30 to TRBJ1-5; possibly TRBD1 for D (6 bases). CDR3 length equals 13 residues. V lost 3 bases, J lost 5 bases, and 11 bases lay in between. CDR1 and CDR2 (germline): GTSNPN, SVGIG (reference sequence). The chain's CDR3 is CAWSGGRDQPQHF. The CDR3 coding sequence is TGTGCCTGGAGCGGGGGGCGCGATCAGCCCCAGCATTTT.

The chain recombines TRBV2 with TRBJ1-2; 7 nucleotides agree with TRBD1. This CDR3 spans 14 amino acids. Germline assignment: CDR1 SNHLY and CDR2 FYNNEI. J lost 1 base, V lost 6 bases, and 5 bases had no gene match. For the CDR3, the DNA is TGTGCCAGCAGGGGGGACAGTTTTAACTATGGCTACACCTTC. Protein product: CASRGDSFNYGYTF.

V usage is TRBV25-1 and J usage is TRBJ2-1; 8 bases map to TRBD1. This CDR3 is built from 14 residues. V gave up 4 bases and J gave up 8 bases; unmatched junction bases: 7. CDR1 and CDR2 from the germline V gene are MGHDK and SYGVNS. This CDR3 reads CASSARTGGDEQFF. The CDR3, as DNA: TGTGCCAGCAGTGCCCGTACAGGGGGTGATGAGCAGTTCTTC.

This chain links TRBV24-1 with TRBJ1-2, with 8 bases fitting TRBD1. V shed 9 bases and J 6 bases; nucleotides not matched to a gene: 8. The CDR3 runs to 13 residues. Germline V CDR1 and CDR2: KGHDR, SFDVKD. The CDR3 is CATGSDRGNGYTF. The CDR3 bases are TGTGCCACCGGGTCCGACAGGGGAAATGGCTACACCTTC.

The DNA of the CDR3 is TGTGCCAGCAGTTACAGAGCGGGGGCTTCCAATGAGCAGTTCTTC. It translates to CASSYRAGASNEQFF. The V call is TRBV6-2 or TRBV6-3, the J call TRBJ2-1; 8 bases map to TRBD2. CDR1 is MNHEY, CDR2 SVGEGT, per germline. The CDR3 has 15 amino acids. The J segment lost 6 bases and the V segment lost 2 bases, leaving 6 bases of the junction unmatched.

The rearrangement links TRBV14 to TRBJ1-5, with a weak D call TRBD1 (6 bases). Germline CDR1 SGHDN, CDR2 FVKESK. The CDR3 sequence is 13 residues long. V was trimmed by 2 bases and J by 7 bases, leaving 9 bases between them. This CDR3 is CASSQKGGQPQHF. The CDR3 nucleotides are TGTGCCAGCAGCCAAAAGGGGGGGCAGCCCCAGCATTTT.

The rearrangement joins TRBV7-9 to TRBJ2-7; 8 nucleotides match TRBD1. Germline values: CDR1 SEHNR, CDR2 FQNEAQ (reference sequence). The CDR3 is made up of 18 amino acids. After removal of 1 base from V and 5 bases from J, the junction contained 16 bases not matched to a gene. In DNA form, the CDR3 reads TGTGCCAGCAGCTTAGGGGATCTTACGGACAGGGTGATAGACGAGCAGTACTTC. Amino acids: CASSLGDLTDRVIDEQYF.

CDR3: CASSTLSGQGEDTQYF. The CDR3 DNA is TGTGCCAGCAGTACCCTGTCGGGACAGGGGGAAGATACGCAGTATTTT. The chain recombines TRBV28 with TRBJ2-3; 11 bases fit TRBD1. The CDR3 covers 16 residues. The trim removed 5 bases at V and 5 bases at J, leaving 9 bases unmatched. CDR1 MDHEN and CDR2 SYDVKM come from the germline V gene. Full variable domain (missing parts from reference TRBV28 and TRBJ2-3): DVKVTQSSRYLVKRTGEKVFLECVQDMDHENMFWYRQDPGLGLRLIYFSYDVKMKEKGDIPEGYSVSREKKERFSLILESASTNQTSMYLCASSTLSGQGEDTQYFGPGTRLTVL.

This chain uses TRBV2 with TRBJ2-5; D might be TRBD1 (5 bases). V lost 2 bases and J lost 1, with 20 bases in between. The CDR3 covers 18 residues. Germline CDR1 reads SNHLY; CDR2 reads FYNNEI. CDR3 DNA: TGTGCCAGCAGTGAAATTGGGTGGCAGGGCCCCCTCCAAGAGACCCAGTACTTC. Protein: CASSEIGWQGPLQETQYF.